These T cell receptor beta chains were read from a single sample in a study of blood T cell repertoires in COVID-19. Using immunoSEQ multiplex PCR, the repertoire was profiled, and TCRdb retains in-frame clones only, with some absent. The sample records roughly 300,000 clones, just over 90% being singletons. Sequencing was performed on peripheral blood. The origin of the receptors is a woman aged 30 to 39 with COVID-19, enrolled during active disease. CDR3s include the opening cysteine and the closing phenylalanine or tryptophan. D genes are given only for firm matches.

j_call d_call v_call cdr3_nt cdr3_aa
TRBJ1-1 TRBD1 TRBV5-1 TGCGCCAGCAGCTCAGGACAGGGGGCGAAGGTGAACACTGAAGCTTTCTTT CASSSGQGAKVNTEAFF
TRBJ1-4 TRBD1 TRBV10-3 TGTGCCACCATGGGACAGGGCGAGGAAAAACTGTTTTTT CATMGQGEEKLFF
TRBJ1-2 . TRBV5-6 TGTGCCAGCAGGTTCAGTACCGGGGACTATGGCTACACCTTC CASRFSTGDYGYTF
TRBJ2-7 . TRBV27 TGTGCCAGCAGGTTACGGGAACCCTACGAGCAGTACTTC CASRLREPYEQYF
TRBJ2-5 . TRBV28 TGTGCCAGCAGCGCGCAGGCTAACCAAGAGACCCAGTACTTC CASSAQANQETQYF
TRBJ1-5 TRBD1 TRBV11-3 TGTGCCAGCAGCATGAGGGACAGGGGACAGGATGGGCCCCAGCATTTT CASSMRDRGQDGPQHF
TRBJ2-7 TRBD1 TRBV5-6 TGTGCCAGCAGGGCGGTGACAGGGTACGAGCAGTACTTC CASRAVTGYEQYF
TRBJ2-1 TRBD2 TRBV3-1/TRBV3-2 TGTGCCAGCAGCCAAGAAACTAGCGGGAGGCGGACCAATGAGCAGTTCTTC CASSQETSGRRTNEQFF
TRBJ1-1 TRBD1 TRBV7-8 TGTGCCAGTCAAACAGCCTCAGGGACAGGGCGTTCGAACACTGAAGCTTTCTTT CASQTASGTGRSNTEAFF
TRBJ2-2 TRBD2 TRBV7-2 TGTGCCAGCAGCCCTGGACTAGCGGGAGGGCCTGGCACCGGGGAGCTGTTTTTT CASSPGLAGGPGTGELFF
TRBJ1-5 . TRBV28 TGTGCCAGCACCCCTTTGAGAAATCAGCCCCAGCATTTT CASTPLRNQPQHF
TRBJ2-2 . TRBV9 TGTGCCAGCATAGCCCCGACTAGGCCGGAGAGGGCCGGGGAGCTGTTTTTT CASIAPTRPERAGELFF
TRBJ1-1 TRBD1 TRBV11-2 TGTGCCAGCAGCTTAGTCCCCGGACAGGGCAAGAACACTGAAGCTTTCTTT CASSLVPGQGKNTEAFF
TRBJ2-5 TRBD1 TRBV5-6 TGTGCCAGCAGCTCGACAGGGATGGAGACCCAGTACTTC CASSSTGMETQYF
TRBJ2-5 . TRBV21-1 TGTGCCAGATCCAGGGCAGAGACCCAGTACTTC CARSRAETQYF
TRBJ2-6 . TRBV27 TGTGCCAGGCCGGACAGAACCATCTCTGGGGCCAACGTCCTGACTTTC CARPDRTISGANVLTF
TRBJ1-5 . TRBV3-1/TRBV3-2 TGTGCCAGCAGCCAAGAGGGAGATCAGCCCCAGCATTTT CASSQEGDQPQHF
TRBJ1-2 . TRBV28 TGTGCCAGCAGTTTCACAGGGATCTTTAGCTATGGCTACACCTTC CASSFTGIFSYGYTF
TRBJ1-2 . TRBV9 TGTGCCAGCAGCGGCGCGGGACGGAACTATGGCTACACCTTC CASSGAGRNYGYTF
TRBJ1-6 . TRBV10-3 TGTGCCATCAGTGATAACCAGGGTGGCTCCTATAATTCACCCCTCCACTTT CAISDNQGGSYNSPLHF
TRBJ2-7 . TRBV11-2 TGTGCCAGCAGCTTAGGGAGCGGGTCCTACGAGCAGTACTTC CASSLGSGSYEQYF
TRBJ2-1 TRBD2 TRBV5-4 TGTGCCAGCAGCTCCGGAGGACTAGCGGGAGATAATGAGCAGTTCTTC CASSSGGLAGDNEQFF
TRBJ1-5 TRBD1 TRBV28 TGTGCCAGCAGTTTATTAAAACAGGGGTATCAGCCCCAGCATTTT CASSLLKQGYQPQHF
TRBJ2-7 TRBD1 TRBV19 TGTGCCAGTAGTATCCAGGGGGACCACCGCTACGAGCAGTACTTC CASSIQGDHRYEQYF
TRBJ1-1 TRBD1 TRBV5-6 TGTGCCAGCAGCTTGGCAGGGGGATCCGCTGAAGCTTTCTTT CASSLAGGSAEAFF
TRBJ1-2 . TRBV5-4 TGTGCCAGCAGCCGGGATCTGGGAGAAGCTAACTATGGCTACACCTTC CASSRDLGEANYGYTF